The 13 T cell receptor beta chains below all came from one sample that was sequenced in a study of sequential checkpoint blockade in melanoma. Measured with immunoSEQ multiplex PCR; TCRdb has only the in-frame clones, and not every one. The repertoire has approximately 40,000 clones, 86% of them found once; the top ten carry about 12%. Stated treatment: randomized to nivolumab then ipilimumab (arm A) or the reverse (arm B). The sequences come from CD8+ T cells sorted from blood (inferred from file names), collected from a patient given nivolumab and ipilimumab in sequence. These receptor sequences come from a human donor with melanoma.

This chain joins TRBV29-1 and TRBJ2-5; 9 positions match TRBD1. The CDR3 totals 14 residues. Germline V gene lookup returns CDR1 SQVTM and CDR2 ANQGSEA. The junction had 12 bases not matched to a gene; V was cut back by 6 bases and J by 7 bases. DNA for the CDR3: TGCAGCGTCCTGGGGGGGACAGGGTCAGGGACCCAGTACTTC. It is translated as CSVLGGTGSGTQYF.

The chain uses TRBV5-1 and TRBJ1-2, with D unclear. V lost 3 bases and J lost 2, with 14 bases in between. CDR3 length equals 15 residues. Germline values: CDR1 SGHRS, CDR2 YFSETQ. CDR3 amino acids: CASSSRVGANYGYTF. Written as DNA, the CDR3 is TGCGCCAGCAGCTCCCGGGTAGGAGCAAACTATGGCTACACCTTC.

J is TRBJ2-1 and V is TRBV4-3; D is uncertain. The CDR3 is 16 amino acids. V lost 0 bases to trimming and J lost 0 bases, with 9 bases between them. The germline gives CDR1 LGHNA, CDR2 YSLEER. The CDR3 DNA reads TGCGCCAGCAGCCAAGATAATTGGAGCTCCTACAATGAGCAGTTCTTC. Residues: CASSQDNWSSYNEQFF.

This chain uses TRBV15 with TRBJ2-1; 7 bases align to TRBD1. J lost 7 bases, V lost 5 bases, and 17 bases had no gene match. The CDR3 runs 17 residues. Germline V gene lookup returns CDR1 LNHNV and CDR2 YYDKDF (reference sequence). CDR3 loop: CATSPRYGTAVGNEQFF. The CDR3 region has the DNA TGTGCCACCAGCCCCCGTTACGGGACAGCCGTGGGAAATGAGCAGTTCTTC. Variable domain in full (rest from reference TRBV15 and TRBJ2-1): DAMVIQNPRYQVTQFGKPVTLSCSQTLNHNVMYWYQQKSSQAPKLLFHYYDKDFNNEADTPDNFQSRRPNTSFCFLDIRSPGLGDTAMYLCATSPRYGTAVGNEQFFGPGTRLTVL.

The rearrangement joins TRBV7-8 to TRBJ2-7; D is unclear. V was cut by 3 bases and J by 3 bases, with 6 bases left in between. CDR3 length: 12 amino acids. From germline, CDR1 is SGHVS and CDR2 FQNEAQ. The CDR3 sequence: CASSFLFYEQYF. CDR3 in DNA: TGTGCCAGCAGCTTCCTGTTCTACGAGCAGTACTTC. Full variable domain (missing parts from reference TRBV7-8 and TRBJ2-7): GAGVSQSPRYKVAKRGQDVALRCDPISGHVSLFWYQQALGQGPEFLTYFQNEAQLDKSGLPSDRFFAERPEGSVSTLKIQRTQQEDSAVYLCASSFLFYEQYFGPGTRLTVT.

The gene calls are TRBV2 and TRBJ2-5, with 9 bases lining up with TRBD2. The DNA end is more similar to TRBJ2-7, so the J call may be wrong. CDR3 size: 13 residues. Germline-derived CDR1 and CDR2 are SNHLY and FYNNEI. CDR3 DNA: TGTGCCAGCAGAGGTCTAGCGGGATCCGAGCAGTACTTC. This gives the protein CASRGLAGSEQYF.

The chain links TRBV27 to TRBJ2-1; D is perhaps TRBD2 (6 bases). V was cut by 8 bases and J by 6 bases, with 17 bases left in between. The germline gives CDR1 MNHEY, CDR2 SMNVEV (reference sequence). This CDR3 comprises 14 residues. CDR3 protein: CASGRAGPGNEQFF. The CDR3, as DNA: TGTGCCAGCGGACGTGCGGGACCGGGCAATGAGCAGTTCTTC.

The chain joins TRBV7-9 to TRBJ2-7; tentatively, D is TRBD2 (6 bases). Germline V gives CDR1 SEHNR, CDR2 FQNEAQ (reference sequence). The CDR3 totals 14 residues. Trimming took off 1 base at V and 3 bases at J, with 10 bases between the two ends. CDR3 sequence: CASSLVSGSYEQYF. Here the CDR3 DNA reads TGTGCCAGCAGCTTAGTTAGCGGCAGCTACGAGCAGTACTTC.

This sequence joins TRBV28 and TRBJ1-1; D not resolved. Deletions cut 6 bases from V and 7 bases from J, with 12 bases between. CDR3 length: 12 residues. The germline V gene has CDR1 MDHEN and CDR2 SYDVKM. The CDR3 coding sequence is TGTGCCAGCAGCACTACCGGTTTTGAAGCTTTCTTT. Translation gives CASSTTGFEAFF.

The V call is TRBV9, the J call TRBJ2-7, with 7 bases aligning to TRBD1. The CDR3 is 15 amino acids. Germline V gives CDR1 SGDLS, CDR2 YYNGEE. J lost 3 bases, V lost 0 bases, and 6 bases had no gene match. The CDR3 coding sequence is TGTGCCAGCAGCGTAGAGGGGGACAGCTACTACGAGCAGTACTTC. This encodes CASSVEGDSYYEQYF.

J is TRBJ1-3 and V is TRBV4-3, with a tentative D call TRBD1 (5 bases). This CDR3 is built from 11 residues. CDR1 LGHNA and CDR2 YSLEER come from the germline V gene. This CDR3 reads CYQGSGNTIYF. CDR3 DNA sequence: TGCTACCAGGGCTCTGGAAACACCATATATTTT.

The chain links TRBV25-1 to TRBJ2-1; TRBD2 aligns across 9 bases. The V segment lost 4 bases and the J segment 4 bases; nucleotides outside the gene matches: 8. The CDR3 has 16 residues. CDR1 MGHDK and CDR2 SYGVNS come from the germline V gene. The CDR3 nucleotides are TGTGCCAGCAGTGGAAGAGCGGGGGGTTTATACAATGAGCAGTTCTTC. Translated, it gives CASSGRAGGLYNEQFF.

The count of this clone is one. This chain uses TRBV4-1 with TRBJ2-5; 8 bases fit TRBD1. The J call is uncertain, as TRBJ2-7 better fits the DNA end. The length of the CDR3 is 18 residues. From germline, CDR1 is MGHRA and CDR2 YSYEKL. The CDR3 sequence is CASSPIPGQGVIGYEQYF. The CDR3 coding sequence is TGCGCCAGCAGCCCAATACCCGGACAGGGAGTAATTGGCTACGAGCAGTACTTC.